This entry is about one T cell receptor beta chain. These data come from a study of blood T cells in healthy people across ages. CDR1 and CDR2 from the germline V gene are SGHTA and FQGNSA. With V trimmed by 0 bases and J by 11 bases, 12 bases remained unmatched. CDR3 size: 16 residues. A second roughly 6 to 12 cycle PCR used barcoded and J-beta primers. TCRdb independently ran MiXCR on the 5' RACE reads; one entry per CDR3 protein. The sample has about 1,000,000 distinct CDR3 sequences; more than 40% are singletons. The chain couples TRBV7-2 to TRBJ2-5; 10 nucleotides match TRBD2. The clonotype was recovered from a woman in her fifties or sixties in good health. The sequenced sample consisted of blood. CDR3 protein: CASSLAASGRSGEQYF. The CDR3 DNA follows: TGTGCCAGCAGCTTAGCGGCTAGCGGGAGATCGGGTGAGCAGTACTTC.